The 4 T cell receptor beta chains below all came from one sample that was sequenced in a study of T cell changes during pregnancy in multiple sclerosis. Clones were read by immunoSEQ multiplex PCR, and TCRdb kept only the in-frame ones, dropping some. The data hold around 68,000 clones, with 91% observed a single time. The sequenced sample was peripheral blood, obtained in the third trimester of pregnancy. The receptors derive from a female donor in good health, enrolled as a control in a pregnancy study.

The V and J genes are TRBV28 and TRBJ2-2; D gene ambiguous. This CDR3 comprises 13 residues. V lost 3 bases and J lost 7, with 9 bases in between. Germline V gene lookup returns CDR1 MDHEN and CDR2 SYDVKM. CDR3: CASSFIRGGELFF. The CDR3 DNA reads TGTGCCAGCAGTTTTATAAGAGGCGGGGAGCTGTTTTTT.

The chain recombines TRBV2 with TRBJ1-6; TRBD1 aligns across 7 bases. Germline V lookup: CDR1 SNHLY, CDR2 FYNNEI. The CDR3 has 13 residues. V shed 5 bases and J 9 bases; nucleotides not matched to a gene: 4. In DNA form, the CDR3 reads TGTGCCAGCAGTCCGGGACAGTTTTCACCCCTCCACTTT. Translating it yields CASSPGQFSPLHF. The entire variable domain, with the rest obtained from reference TRBV2 and TRBJ1-6, is as follows: EPEVTQTPSHQVTQMGQEVILRCVPISNHLYFYWYRQILGQKVEFLVSFYNNEISEKSEIFDDQFSVERPDGSNFTLKIRSTKLEDSAMYFCASSPGQFSPLHFGNGTRLTVT.

The chain couples TRBV6-1 to TRBJ2-3; maybe TRBD2 (6 bases). The CDR3 runs to 14 residues. V was clipped by 4 bases and J by 0 bases, with 8 bases between them. The germline CDR1 and CDR2 sequences are MNHNS and SASEGT. CDR3 sequence (DNA): TGTGCCAGCAGTGGGACTACTAGCACAGATACGCAGTATTTT. Its protein is CASSGTTSTDTQYF.

Details on this clone: It is unclear where the CDR3 begins or ends on the DNA, so no DNA is shown, and the CDR3 is as TCRdb lists it. The chain employs TRBV7-2 and TRBJ1-1; the DNA was not used to check the table's D call, TRBD1. The CDR3 length equals 16 residues, ends included. Germline values: CDR1 SGHTA, CDR2 FQGNSA. This chain's CDR3 is CASSLGAVLRNTEAFF.